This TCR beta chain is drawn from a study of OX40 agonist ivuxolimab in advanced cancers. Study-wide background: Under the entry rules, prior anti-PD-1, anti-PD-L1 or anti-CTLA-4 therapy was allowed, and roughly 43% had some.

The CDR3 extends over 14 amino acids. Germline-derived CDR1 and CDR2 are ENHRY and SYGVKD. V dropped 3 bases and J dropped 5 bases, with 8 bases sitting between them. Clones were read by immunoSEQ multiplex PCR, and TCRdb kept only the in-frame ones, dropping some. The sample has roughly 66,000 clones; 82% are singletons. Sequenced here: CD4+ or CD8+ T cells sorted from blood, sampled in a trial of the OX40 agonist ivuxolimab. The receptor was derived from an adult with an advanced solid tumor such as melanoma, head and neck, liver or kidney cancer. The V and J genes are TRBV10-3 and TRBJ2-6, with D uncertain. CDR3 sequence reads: CAISDRARANVLTF. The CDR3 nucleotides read TGTGCCATCAGTGACCGGGCCAGGGCCAACGTCCTGACTTTC.